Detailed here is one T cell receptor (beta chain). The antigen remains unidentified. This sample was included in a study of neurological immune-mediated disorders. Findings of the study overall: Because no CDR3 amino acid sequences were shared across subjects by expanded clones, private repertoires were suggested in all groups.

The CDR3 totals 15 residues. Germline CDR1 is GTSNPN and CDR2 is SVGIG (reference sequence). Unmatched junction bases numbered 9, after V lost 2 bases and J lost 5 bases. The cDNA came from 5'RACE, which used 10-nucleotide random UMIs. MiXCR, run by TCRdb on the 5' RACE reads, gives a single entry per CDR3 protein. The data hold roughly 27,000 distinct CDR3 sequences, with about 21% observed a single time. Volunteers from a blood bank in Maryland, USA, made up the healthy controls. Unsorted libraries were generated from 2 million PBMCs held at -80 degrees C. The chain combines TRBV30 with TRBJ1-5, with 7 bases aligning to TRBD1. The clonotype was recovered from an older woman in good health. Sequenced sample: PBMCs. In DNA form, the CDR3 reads TGTGCCTGGAGTCCTACCCACAGGGGAGATCAGCCCCAGCATTTT. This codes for CAWSPTHRGDQPQHF.